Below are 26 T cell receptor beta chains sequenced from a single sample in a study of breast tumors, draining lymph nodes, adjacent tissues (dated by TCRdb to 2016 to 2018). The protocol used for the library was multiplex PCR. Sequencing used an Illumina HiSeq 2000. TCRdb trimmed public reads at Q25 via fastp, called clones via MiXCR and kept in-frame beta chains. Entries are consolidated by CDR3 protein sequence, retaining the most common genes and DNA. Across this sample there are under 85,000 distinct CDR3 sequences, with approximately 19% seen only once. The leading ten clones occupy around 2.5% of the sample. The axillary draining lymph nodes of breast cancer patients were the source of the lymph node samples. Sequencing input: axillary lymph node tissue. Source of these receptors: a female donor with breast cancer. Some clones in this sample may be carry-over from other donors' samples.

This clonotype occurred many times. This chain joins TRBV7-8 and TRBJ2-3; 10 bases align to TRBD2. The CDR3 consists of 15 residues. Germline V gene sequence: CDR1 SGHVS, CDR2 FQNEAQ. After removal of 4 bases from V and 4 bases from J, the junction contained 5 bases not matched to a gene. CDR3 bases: TGTGCCAGCAGCTCCCTAGCGGGAGCTCCAGATACGCAGTATTTT. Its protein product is CASSSLAGAPDTQYF.

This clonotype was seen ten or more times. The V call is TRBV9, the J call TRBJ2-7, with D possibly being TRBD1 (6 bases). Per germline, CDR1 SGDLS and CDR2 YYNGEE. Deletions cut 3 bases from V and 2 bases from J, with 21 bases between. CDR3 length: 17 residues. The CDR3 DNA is TGTGCCAGCAGCGCAGGGGCGAGGGTTAACGCTGCCTACGAGCAGTACTTC. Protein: CASSAGARVNAAYEQYF.

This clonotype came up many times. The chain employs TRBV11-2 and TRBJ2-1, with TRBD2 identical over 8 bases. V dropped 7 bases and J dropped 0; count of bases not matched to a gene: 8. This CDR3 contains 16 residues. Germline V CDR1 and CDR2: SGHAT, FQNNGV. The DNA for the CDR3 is TGTGCCAGCATCAAGCACAGCGGGAGCTCCTACAATGAGCAGTTCTTC. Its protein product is CASIKHSGSSYNEQFF. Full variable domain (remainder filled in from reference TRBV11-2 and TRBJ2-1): EAGVAQSPRYKIIEKRQSVAFWCNPISGHATLYWYQQILGQGPKLLIQFQNNGVVDDSQLPKDRFSAERLKGVDSTLKIQPAKLEDSAVYLCASIKHSGSSYNEQFFGPGTRLTVL.

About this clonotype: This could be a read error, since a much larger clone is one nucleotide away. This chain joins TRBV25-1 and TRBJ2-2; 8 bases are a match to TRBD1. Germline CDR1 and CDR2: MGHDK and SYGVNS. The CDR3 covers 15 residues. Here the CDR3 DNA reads TGTGCCTGCAGCCCCAGGGGGCGCGGCACCGGGGAGCTGTTTTTT. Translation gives CACSPRGRGTGELFF.

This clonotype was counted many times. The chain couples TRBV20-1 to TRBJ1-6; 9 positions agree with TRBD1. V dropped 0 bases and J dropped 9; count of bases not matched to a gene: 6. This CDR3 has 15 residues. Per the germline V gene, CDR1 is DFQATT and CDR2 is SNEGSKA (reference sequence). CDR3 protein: CSAREIQGAGSPLHF. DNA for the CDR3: TGCAGTGCTAGAGAGATACAGGGGGCCGGTTCACCCCTCCACTTT.

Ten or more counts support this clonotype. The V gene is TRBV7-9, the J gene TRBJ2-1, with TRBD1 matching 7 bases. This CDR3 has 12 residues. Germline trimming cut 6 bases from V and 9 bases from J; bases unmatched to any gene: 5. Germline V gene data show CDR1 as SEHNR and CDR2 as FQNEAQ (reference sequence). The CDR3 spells CASREQGTEQFF. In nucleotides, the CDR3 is TGTGCCAGCAGGGAACAGGGGACTGAGCAGTTCTTC.

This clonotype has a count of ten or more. The CDR3 nucleotides are TGCAGCGTTGAACCAACAGGGGGAAAAGTCTACAATGAGCAGTTCTTC. Protein product: CSVEPTGGKVYNEQFF. This chain uses TRBV29-1 with TRBJ2-1; the match to TRBD1 covers 8 bases. The germline V gene has CDR1 SQVTM and CDR2 ANQGSEA. V trimming: 2 bases; J trimming: 3 bases; junction bases outside the gene matches: 9. The CDR3 is made up of 16 amino acids.

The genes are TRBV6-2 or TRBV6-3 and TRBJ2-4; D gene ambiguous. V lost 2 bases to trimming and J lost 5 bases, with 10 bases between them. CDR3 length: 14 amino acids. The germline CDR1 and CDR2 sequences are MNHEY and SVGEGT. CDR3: CASSYVGFQNIQYF. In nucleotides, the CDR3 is TGTGCCAGCAGTTACGTGGGTTTCCAAAACATTCAGTACTTC.

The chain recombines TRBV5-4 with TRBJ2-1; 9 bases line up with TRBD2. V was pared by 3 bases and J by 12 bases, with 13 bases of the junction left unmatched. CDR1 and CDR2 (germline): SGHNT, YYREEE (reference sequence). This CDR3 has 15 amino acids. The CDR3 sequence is CASSSLAGGPRGQFF. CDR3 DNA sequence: TGTGCCAGCAGCTCCCTTGCGGGAGGGCCTCGGGGGCAGTTCTTC. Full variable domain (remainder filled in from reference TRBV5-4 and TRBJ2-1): ETGVTQSPTHLIKTRGQQVTLRCSSQSGHNTVSWYQQALGQGPQFIFQYYREEENGRGNFPPRFSGLQFPNYSSELNVNALELDDSALYLCASSSLAGGPRGQFFGPGTRLTVL.

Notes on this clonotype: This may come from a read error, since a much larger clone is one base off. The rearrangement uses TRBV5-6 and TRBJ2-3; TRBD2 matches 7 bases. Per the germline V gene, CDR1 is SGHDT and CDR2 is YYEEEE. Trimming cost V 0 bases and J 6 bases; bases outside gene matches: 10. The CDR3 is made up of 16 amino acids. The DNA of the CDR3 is TGTGCCAGCAGCTTGGAGGAGGGCGGGAGTTCGGATACGCAGTATTTT. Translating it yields CASSLEEGGSSDTQYF.

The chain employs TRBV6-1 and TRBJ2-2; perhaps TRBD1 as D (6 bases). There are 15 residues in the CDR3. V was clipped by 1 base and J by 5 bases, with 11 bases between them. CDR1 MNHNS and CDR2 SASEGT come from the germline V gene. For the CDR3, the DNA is TGTGCCAGCAGTGAAGACAGGGCGAGGACCGGGGAGCTGTTTTTT. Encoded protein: CASSEDRARTGELFF.

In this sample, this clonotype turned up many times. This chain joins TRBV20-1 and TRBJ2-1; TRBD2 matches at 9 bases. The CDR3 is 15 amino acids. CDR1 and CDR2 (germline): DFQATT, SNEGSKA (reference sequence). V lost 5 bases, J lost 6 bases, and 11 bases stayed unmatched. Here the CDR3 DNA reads TGCAGTGCTTGGACCCCTAGCGGGGAAGGCAATGAGCAGTTCTTC. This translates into CSAWTPSGEGNEQFF.

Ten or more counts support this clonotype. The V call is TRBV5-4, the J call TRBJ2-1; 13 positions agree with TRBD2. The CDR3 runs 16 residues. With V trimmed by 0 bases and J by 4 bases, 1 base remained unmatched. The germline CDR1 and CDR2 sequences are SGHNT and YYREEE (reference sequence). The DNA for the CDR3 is TGTGCCAGCAGCTTGGAACTAGCGGGAGGGTACAATGAGCAGTTCTTC. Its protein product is CASSLELAGGYNEQFF.

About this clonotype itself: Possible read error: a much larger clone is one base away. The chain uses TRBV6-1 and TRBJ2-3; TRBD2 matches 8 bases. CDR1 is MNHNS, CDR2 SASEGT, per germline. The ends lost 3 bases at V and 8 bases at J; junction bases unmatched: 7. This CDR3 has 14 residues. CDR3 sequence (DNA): TGTGCCAGCAGTGATGCGCCGGGGGGGGGTACGCAGTATTTT. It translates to CASSDAPGGGTQYF.

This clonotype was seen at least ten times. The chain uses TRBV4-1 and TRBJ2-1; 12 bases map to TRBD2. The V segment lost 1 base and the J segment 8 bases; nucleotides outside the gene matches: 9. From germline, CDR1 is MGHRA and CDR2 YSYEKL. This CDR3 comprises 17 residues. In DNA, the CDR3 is TGCGCCAGCAGCCAAGGAACCTCGGGACTAGCGGGCTATGAGCAGTTCTTC. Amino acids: CASSQGTSGLAGYEQFF.

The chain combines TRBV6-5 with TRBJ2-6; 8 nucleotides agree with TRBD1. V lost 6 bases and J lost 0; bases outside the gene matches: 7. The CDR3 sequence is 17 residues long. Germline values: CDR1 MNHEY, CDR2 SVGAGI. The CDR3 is CASSRDRSSSGANVLTF. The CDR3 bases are TGTGCCAGCAGCCGGGACAGGTCTTCCTCTGGGGCCAACGTCCTGACTTTC.

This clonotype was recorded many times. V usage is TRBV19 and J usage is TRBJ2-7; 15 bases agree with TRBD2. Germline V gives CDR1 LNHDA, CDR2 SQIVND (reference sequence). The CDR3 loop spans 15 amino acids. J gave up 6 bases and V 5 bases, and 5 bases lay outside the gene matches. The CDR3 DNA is TGTGCCAGTAGTCCGGGACTAGCGGGAGGATCCGAGCAGTACTTC. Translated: CASSPGLAGGSEQYF.

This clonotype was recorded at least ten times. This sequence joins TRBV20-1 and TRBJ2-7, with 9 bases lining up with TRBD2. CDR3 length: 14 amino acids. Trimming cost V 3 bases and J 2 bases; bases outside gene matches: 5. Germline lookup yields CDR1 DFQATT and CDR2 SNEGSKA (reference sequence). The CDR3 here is CSARGSGSPYEQYF. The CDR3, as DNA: TGCAGTGCTAGGGGTAGCGGGAGTCCCTACGAGCAGTACTTC.

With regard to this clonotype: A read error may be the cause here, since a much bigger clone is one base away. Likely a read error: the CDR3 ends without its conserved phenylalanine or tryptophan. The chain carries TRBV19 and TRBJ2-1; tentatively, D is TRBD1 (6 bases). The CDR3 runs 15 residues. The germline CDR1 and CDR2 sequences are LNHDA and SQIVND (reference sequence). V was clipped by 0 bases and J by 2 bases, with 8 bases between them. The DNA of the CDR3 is TGTGCCAGTAGTATAGAGGGGGCAACCTACAATGAGCAGTTCTCC. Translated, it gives CASSIEGATYNEQFS.

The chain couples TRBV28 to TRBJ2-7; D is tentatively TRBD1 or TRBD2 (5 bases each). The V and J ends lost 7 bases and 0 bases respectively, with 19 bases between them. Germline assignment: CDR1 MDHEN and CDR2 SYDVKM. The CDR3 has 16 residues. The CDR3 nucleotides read TGTGCCAGCACTCCCCCCACGGGGACGGTCTCCTACGAGCAGTACTTC. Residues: CASTPPTGTVSYEQYF.

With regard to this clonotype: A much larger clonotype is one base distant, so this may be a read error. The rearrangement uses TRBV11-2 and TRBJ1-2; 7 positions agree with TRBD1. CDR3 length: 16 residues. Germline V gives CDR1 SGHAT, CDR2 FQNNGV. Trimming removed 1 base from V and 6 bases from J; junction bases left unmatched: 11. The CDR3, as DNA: TGTGCCAGCAGCTTAGGCCGACAGGGATCGAACAATGGCTACACCTTC. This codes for CASSLGRQGSNNGYTF.

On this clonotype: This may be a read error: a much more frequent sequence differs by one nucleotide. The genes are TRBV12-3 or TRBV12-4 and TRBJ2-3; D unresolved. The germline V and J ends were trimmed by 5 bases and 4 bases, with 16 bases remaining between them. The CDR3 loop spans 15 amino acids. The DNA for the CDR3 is TGTGCCAGCAGTAAGCTTGGTTGGTCCCCAGATACGCAGTATTTT. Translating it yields CASSKLGWSPDTQYF.

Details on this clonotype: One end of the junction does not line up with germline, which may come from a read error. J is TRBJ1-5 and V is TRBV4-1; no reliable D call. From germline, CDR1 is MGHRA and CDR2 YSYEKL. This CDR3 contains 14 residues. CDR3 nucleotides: TGCGCCGGCAGCCAAGTGGCGCTCAATCAGCCCCAGCATTTT. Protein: CAGSQVALNQPQHF.

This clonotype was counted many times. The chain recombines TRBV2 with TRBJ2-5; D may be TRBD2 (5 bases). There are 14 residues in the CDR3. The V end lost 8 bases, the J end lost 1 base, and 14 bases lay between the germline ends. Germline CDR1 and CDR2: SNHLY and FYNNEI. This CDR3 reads CASASASPQETQYF. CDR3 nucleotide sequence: TGTGCCAGCGCCTCGGCTAGCCCCCAAGAGACCCAGTACTTC.

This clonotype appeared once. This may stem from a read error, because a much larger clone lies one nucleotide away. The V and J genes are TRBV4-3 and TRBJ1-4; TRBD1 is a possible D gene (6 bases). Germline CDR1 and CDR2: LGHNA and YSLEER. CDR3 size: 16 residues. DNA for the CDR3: TGCGCCAGCAGCCAAGATAGAAACAGGGCTAGCGAAAAACTGCTTTTT. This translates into CASSQDRNRASEKLLF.

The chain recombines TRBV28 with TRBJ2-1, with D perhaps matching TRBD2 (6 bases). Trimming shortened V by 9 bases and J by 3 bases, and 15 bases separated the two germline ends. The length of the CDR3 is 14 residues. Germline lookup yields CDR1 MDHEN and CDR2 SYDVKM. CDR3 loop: CASNIGTFYNEQFF. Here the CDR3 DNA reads TGTGCCAGTAATATCGGGACTTTCTACAATGAGCAGTTCTTC.